The rows below give T cell receptor beta chains drawn from one sample of a study of neurological immune-mediated disorders. TCRdb called the 5' RACE reads again in MiXCR, with one record for every CDR3 protein. The sample lists about 60,000 distinct CDR3 sequences; 9.7% were seen once. Sequenced input: PBMCs. Receptors were obtained from a young man in good health. Both conserved end residues are part of each CDR3. Fields, in order: V gene, J gene, clone size, D gene, CDR3 protein, CDR3 DNA. A D gene is named only where the DNA matches it firmly. The listing skips clone size in some rows; elsewhere it reads once, few, many or a size class.

v_gene: TRBV5-1; j_gene: TRBJ2-1; abundance: many; d_gene: TRBD2; CDR3aa: CASSLYGGRGNEQFF; CDR3nt: TGCGCCAGCAGCTTGTATGGCGGGAGAGGAAATGAGCAGTTCTTC
v_gene: TRBV15; j_gene: TRBJ2-1; abundance: many; d_gene: NA; CDR3aa: CATSRVGSYNEQFF; CDR3nt: TGTGCCACCAGCAGAGTGGGGTCCTACAATGAGCAGTTCTTC
v_gene: TRBV6-1; j_gene: TRBJ2-1; abundance: medium-sized; d_gene: TRBD2; CDR3aa: CASSETSGSYNEQFF; CDR3nt: TGTGCCAGCAGTGAAACTAGCGGGAGCTACAATGAGCAGTTCTTC
v_gene: TRBV28; j_gene: TRBJ2-7; abundance: many; d_gene: NA; CDR3aa: CASSEVTGLSEQYF; CDR3nt: TGTGCCAGCAGCGAAGTCACAGGTTTATCCGAGCAGTACTTC
v_gene: TRBV29-1; j_gene: TRBJ2-1; abundance: many; d_gene: TRBD2; CDR3aa: CSSSGRDYNEQFF; CDR3nt: TGCAGCTCTAGCGGGAGGGATTACAATGAGCAGTTCTTC
v_gene: TRBV6-5; j_gene: TRBJ2-4; abundance: many; d_gene: TRBD1; CDR3aa: CASSHEGARDIQYF; CDR3nt: TGTGCCAGCTCCCATGAGGGGGCGCGGGACATTCAGTACTTC
v_gene: TRBV27; j_gene: TRBJ1-2; abundance: NA; d_gene: NA; CDR3aa: CASSDTGTYGYTF; CDR3nt: TGTGCCAGCAGTGATACAGGGACCTACGGCTACACCTTC
v_gene: TRBV4-2; j_gene: TRBJ2-6; abundance: many; d_gene: NA; CDR3aa: CASRGSGANVLTF; CDR3nt: TGTGCCAGCAGAGGCTCTGGGGCCAACGTCCTGACTTTC
v_gene: TRBV28; j_gene: TRBJ2-5; abundance: many; d_gene: NA; CDR3aa: CASSPGTHYQETQYF; CDR3nt: TGTGCCAGCAGCCCCGGGACACATTACCAAGAGACCCAGTACTTC
v_gene: TRBV28; j_gene: TRBJ2-3; abundance: many; d_gene: NA; CDR3aa: CASSLYPGVITDTQYF; CDR3nt: TGTGCCAGCAGTTTATATCCGGGAGTCATTACAGATACGCAGTATTTT
v_gene: TRBV3-1; j_gene: TRBJ1-5; abundance: many; d_gene: NA; CDR3aa: CASSQARGLQHF; CDR3nt: TGTGCCAGCAGCCAAGCTAGGGGTCTCCAGCATTTT
v_gene: TRBV10-3; j_gene: TRBJ1-5; abundance: NA; d_gene: NA; CDR3aa: CAISESSGGNQPQHF; CDR3nt: TGTGCCATCAGTGAGTCATCAGGGGGCAATCAGCCCCAGCATTTT
v_gene: TRBV5-1; j_gene: TRBJ1-4; abundance: many; d_gene: NA; CDR3aa: CASSQGQLATNEKLFF; CDR3nt: TGCGCCAGCAGCCAAGGACAGCTTGCGACTAATGAAAAACTGTTTTTT
v_gene: TRBV7-9; j_gene: TRBJ2-7; abundance: many; d_gene: TRBD1; CDR3aa: CASSSPGGQGDYEQYF; CDR3nt: TGTGCCAGCAGCTCGCCCGGGGGACAGGGCGACTACGAGCAGTACTTC